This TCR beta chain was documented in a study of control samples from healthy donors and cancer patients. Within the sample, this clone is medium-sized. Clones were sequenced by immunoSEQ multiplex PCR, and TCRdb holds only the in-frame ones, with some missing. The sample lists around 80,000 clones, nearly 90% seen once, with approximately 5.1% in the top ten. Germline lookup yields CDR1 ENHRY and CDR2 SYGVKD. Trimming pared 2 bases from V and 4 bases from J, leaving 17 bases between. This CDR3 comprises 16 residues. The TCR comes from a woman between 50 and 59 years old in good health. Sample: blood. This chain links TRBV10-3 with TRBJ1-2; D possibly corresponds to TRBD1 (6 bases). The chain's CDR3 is CAISEPKQGIGYGYTF. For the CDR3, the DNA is TGTGCCATCAGTGAGCCGAAACAGGGAATTGGCTATGGCTACACCTTC.